One and the same sample provided the 20 T cell receptor beta chains below, sequenced in a study of molecular identifiers for immune sequencing clone quantification (dated by TCRdb to 2016 to 2018). The library was prepared using PCR. The data were produced on an Illumina MiSeq. The raw public data were reprocessed by TCRdb itself: fastp quality trimming at Q25, MiXCR clonotype calling, in-frame beta chains only. Identical CDR3 protein sequences are pooled into one entry, listed with their most common genes and DNA. The sample contains about 36,000 distinct CDR3 sequences, approximately 17% of them found a single time. 6.5% to 8% of the sample belongs to the ten largest clones. What was sequenced was naive CD8+ T cells from blood, with Jurkat cell RNA spiked in. The meaning of the sample's cell subset or site label: FACS-sorted CD8+CD4-CCR7+CD45RA+ naive T cells. Every receptor here comes from a human donor in good health. Some libraries in this study had Jurkat cell RNA spiked in.

This clonotype was picked up many times. The chain joins TRBV28 to TRBJ2-7; TRBD1 matches at 8 bases. J gave up 4 bases and V 6 bases, and 11 bases lay outside the gene matches. From germline, CDR1 is MDHEN and CDR2 SYDVKM. This CDR3 spans 15 amino acids. The CDR3 region is CASRLGTGRGYEQYF. The CDR3 bases are TGTGCCAGCAGGCTCGGGACAGGCAGGGGATACGAGCAGTACTTC. The entire variable domain, with the rest obtained from reference TRBV28 and TRBJ2-7, is as follows: DVKVTQSSRYLVKRTGEKVFLECVQDMDHENMFWYRQDPGLGLRLIYFSYDVKMKEKGDIPEGYSVSREKKERFSLILESASTNQTSMYLCASRLGTGRGYEQYFGPGTRLTVT.

Ten or more counts support this clonotype. The rearrangement uses TRBV7-6 and TRBJ2-1; D is undetermined. The CDR3 contains 14 residues. With 1 base removed from V and 4 bases from J, the gap between germline ends came to 8 bases. CDR1 SGHVS and CDR2 FNYEAQ come from the germline V gene. The CDR3: CASSLVDEYNEQFF. CDR3 in DNA: TGTGCCAGCAGCTTAGTCGACGAGTACAATGAGCAGTTCTTC. Using reference TRBV7-6 and TRBJ2-1 for the parts outside the CDR3, the full variable domain is GAGVSQSPRYKVTKRGQDVALRCDPISGHVSLYWYRQALGQGPEFLTYFNYEAQQDKSGLPNDRFSAERPEGSISTLTIQRTEQRDSAMYRCASSLVDEYNEQFFGPGTRLTVL.

This clonotype was counted many times. J is TRBJ2-3 and V is TRBV3-1; tentative D call: TRBD2 (6 bases). With 2 bases removed from V and 5 bases from J, the gap between germline ends came to 20 bases. This CDR3 has 17 residues. In germline, CDR1 is LGHDT, CDR2 YNNKEL (reference sequence). The CDR3, as DNA: TGTGCCAGCAGCCAACTCATGGGAGGCCTACGGGGAGATACGCAGTATTTT. Translated, it gives CASSQLMGGLRGDTQYF.

V usage is TRBV13 and J usage is TRBJ2-7; tentatively, D is TRBD2 (6 bases). The CDR3 is made up of 14 amino acids. Trimming removed 1 base at V and 6 bases at J, with 13 bases between. Germline assignment: CDR1 PRHDT and CDR2 FYEKMQ (reference sequence). DNA of the CDR3: TGTGCCAGCAGCTTAGAGAAAGGGACTCGCGAGCAGTACTTC. Amino acid sequence: CASSLEKGTREQYF. The full variable domain, in which reference TRBV13 and TRBJ2-7 provide the parts outside the CDR3, is AAGVIQSPRHLIKEKRETATLKCYPIPRHDTVYWYQQGPGQDPQFLISFYEKMQSDKGSIPDRFSAQQFSDYHSELNMSSLELGDSALYFCASSLEKGTREQYFGPGTRLTVT.

This clonotype was seen only a few times. This chain joins TRBV4-2 and TRBJ2-3; 7 bases are a match to TRBD2. V was pared by 0 bases and J by 4 bases, with 7 bases of the junction left unmatched. This CDR3 spans 16 amino acids. Germline loops: CDR1 LGHNA, CDR2 YNFKEQ. CDR3 region: CASSQDVGSGADTQYF. In DNA form, the CDR3 reads TGTGCCAGCAGCCAAGATGTAGGGAGCGGGGCAGATACGCAGTATTTT.

The table lists this clonotype with many counts. The genes are TRBV27 and TRBJ2-1; D is unresolved. CDR1 MNHEY and CDR2 SMNVEV come from the germline V gene (reference sequence). There are 12 residues in the CDR3. Trimming shortened V by 3 bases and J by 6 bases, and 6 bases separated the two germline ends. CDR3 bases: TGTGCCAGCAGTTTGGGCCCCAATGAGCAGTTCTTC. Protein sequence: CASSLGPNEQFF.

In this sample, this clonotype turned up many times. The V call is TRBV28, the J call TRBJ2-7; D is unclear. V was cut by 4 bases and J by 0 bases, with 4 bases left in between. Germline CDR1 is MDHEN and CDR2 is SYDVKM. The CDR3 extends over 12 amino acids. The CDR3 spells CASSSPSYEQYF. DNA of the CDR3: TGTGCCAGCAGTTCCCCCTCCTACGAGCAGTACTTC.

This clonotype showed up many times. The genes are TRBV27 and TRBJ2-1; 14 bases fit TRBD2. Trimming took 6 bases from V and 9 from J; bases not matched to a gene: 7. Looked up from germline, CDR1 is MNHEY and CDR2 is SMNVEV (reference sequence). There are 15 residues in the CDR3. CDR3 sequence reads: CASSYGTSGSGEQFF. CDR3 DNA sequence: TGTGCCAGCAGCTACGGGACTAGCGGGAGTGGTGAGCAGTTCTTC.

This rearrangement joins TRBV11-2 to TRBJ2-7; the D gene is possibly TRBD1 (5 bases). The V and J ends lost 6 bases and 6 bases respectively, with 12 bases between them. In germline, CDR1 is SGHAT, CDR2 FQNNGV. The CDR3 contains 12 residues. In DNA, the CDR3 is TGTGCCAGCAGAGCGCAGGGAATCGAGCAGTACTTC. This encodes CASRAQGIEQYF.

This clonotype has at least ten counts. The chain joins TRBV28 to TRBJ2-7; 9 bases fit TRBD1. Germline CDR1 MDHEN, CDR2 SYDVKM. The CDR3 is 16 amino acids. The trim removed 5 bases at V and 0 bases at J, leaving 8 bases unmatched. For the CDR3, the DNA is TGTGCCAGCAGTCGATCCCGGGACAGGGACTCCTACGAGCAGTACTTC. Encoded protein: CASSRSRDRDSYEQYF.

This clonotype was picked up many times. The rearrangement links TRBV27 to TRBJ2-5; no reliable D call. Per the germline V gene, CDR1 is MNHEY and CDR2 is SMNVEV (reference sequence). V dropped 0 bases and J dropped 5 bases, with 10 bases sitting between them. The CDR3 has 14 amino acids. CDR3 sequence reads: CASSLSSYAETQYF. CDR3 nucleotide sequence: TGTGCCAGCAGTTTATCCTCATACGCGGAGACCCAGTACTTC.

As for this clonotype: With a much larger clone just one base away, this may be a read error. V gene TRBV6-5 combines with J gene TRBJ2-2; 7 nucleotides align to TRBD2. The germline CDR1 and CDR2 sequences are MNHEY and SVGAGI. The CDR3 length is 16 residues. CDR3 DNA sequence: TGTGCCGGCAGTTGGGCGGGGAGGGTCAACACCGGGGAGCTGTTTTTT. Residues: CAGSWAGRVNTGELFF.

This clonotype ranks as medium-sized. The chain links TRBV6-2 or TRBV6-3 to TRBJ2-1, with a tentative D call TRBD2 (6 bases). This CDR3 is 15 amino acids long. Germline CDR1 is MNHEY and CDR2 is SVGEGT. The ends were cut back, 7 bases at V and 8 bases at J, with 21 bases in the middle. CDR3 protein: CASTDFSGLEDEQFF. CDR3 coding DNA: TGTGCCAGCACCGATTTTAGCGGACTCGAGGATGAGCAGTTCTTC.

The sample holds many counts of this clonotype. The DNA of the CDR3 is TGTGCCAGCAGTTACGCCGGACTAGCGGGGATCGATACGCAGTATTTT. It is translated as CASSYAGLAGIDTQYF. This chain joins TRBV6-5 and TRBJ2-3; TRBD2 matches at 12 bases. This CDR3 region has 16 residues. V lost 2 bases, J lost 6 bases, and 6 bases stayed unmatched. Germline CDR1 and CDR2: MNHEY and SVGAGI.

In this sample, this clonotype turned up many times. This sequence joins TRBV6-6 and TRBJ2-5; TRBD1 agrees at 9 bases. The CDR3 is 15 amino acids. The germline gives CDR1 MNHNY, CDR2 SVGAGI (reference sequence). The ends lost 5 bases at V and 2 bases at J; junction bases unmatched: 6. CDR3 coding DNA: TGTGCCAGCAGTCAGGACAGGGGTTGGCAAGAGACCCAGTACTTC. Translation gives CASSQDRGWQETQYF.

This clonotype was found a few times. This chain uses TRBV7-8 with TRBJ1-4; D is uncertain. Germline V lookup: CDR1 SGHVS, CDR2 FQNEAQ. CDR3 length: 12 residues. Between the trimmed V and J ends, which lost 3 bases and 14 bases, there was a span of 13 bases. Written as DNA, the CDR3 is TGTGCCAGCAGCTTTAGCCCCGAGCCTCTGTTTTTT. It codes for CASSFSPEPLFF. Together with reference TRBV7-8 and TRBJ1-4, the CDR3 gives the full variable domain: GAGVSQSPRYKVAKRGQDVALRCDPISGHVSLFWYQQALGQGPEFLTYFQNEAQLDKSGLPSDRFFAERPEGSVSTLKIQRTQQEDSAVYLCASSFSPEPLFFGSGTQLSVL.

This clonotype was detected ten times or more. The gene calls are TRBV28 and TRBJ2-2, with D perhaps matching TRBD2 (5 bases). Trimming pared 9 bases from V and 0 bases from J, leaving 17 bases between. CDR1 and CDR2 (germline): MDHEN, SYDVKM. CDR3 length: 16 residues. The CDR3 coding sequence is TGTGCCAGTAAAGTTCGGGATTACGCGAACACCGGGGAGCTGTTTTTT. Its protein product is CASKVRDYANTGELFF. The full variable domain, rest sourced from reference TRBV28 and TRBJ2-2, is DVKVTQSSRYLVKRTGEKVFLECVQDMDHENMFWYRQDPGLGLRLIYFSYDVKMKEKGDIPEGYSVSREKKERFSLILESASTNQTSMYLCASKVRDYANTGELFFGEGSRLTVL.

This clonotype occurred many times. This chain links TRBV7-2 with TRBJ2-7; 7 nucleotides align to TRBD1. Germline trimming cut 4 bases from V and 3 bases from J; bases unmatched to any gene: 6. There are 14 residues in the CDR3. Germline V CDR1 and CDR2: SGHTA, FQGNSA. CDR3 DNA: TGTGCCAGCAGCTACCGACAGGGAGTCTACGAGCAGTACTTC. Amino acids: CASSYRQGVYEQYF.

This clonotype occurred many times. Germline is not matched at one junction end, which may reflect a read error. The chain couples TRBV7-9 to TRBJ2-2; the D is unclear. Germline V gives CDR1 SEHNR, CDR2 FQNEAQ (reference sequence). CDR3 length: 14 amino acids. The chain's CDR3 is CARSLIAATGELFF. The CDR3 nucleotides are TGTGCCAGAAGCTTAATTGCAGCCACCGGGGAGCTGTTTTTT.

This clonotype was recorded many times. This rearrangement joins TRBV7-9 to TRBJ2-5; D is possibly TRBD2 (6 bases). Trimming pared 2 bases from V and 4 bases from J, leaving 11 bases between. The CDR3 extends over 14 amino acids. Germline V gives CDR1 SEHNR, CDR2 FQNEAQ (reference sequence). The CDR3 bases are TGTGCCAGCAGCTTAACGGAGGGATCAGAGACCCAGTACTTC. This encodes CASSLTEGSETQYF.